A selection of T cell receptor beta chains follows, all from one sample in a study of vaccination and CD4 T cells after COVID-19. The antigens these receptors bind are not known. MiXCR, run by TCRdb on the PCR reads, gives a single entry per CDR3 protein. The repertoire holds 13,000 or so distinct CDR3 sequences, with roughly 27% as singletons. Sequenced material: CD4+ T cells from blood, cultured in vitro, taken before SARS-CoV-2 vaccination. These receptors all come from a human donor who received a COVID-19 vaccine. Each CDR3 is given with its conserved first and last residue. Fields, in order: V gene, J gene, D gene, clone size, CDR3 protein, CDR3 DNA. D genes are given only for firm matches. A clone size is listed for some rows: how often the clone was seen (once, few, many), or a class if it is expanded.

V: TRBV6-1; J: TRBJ1-1; D: -; size: few; CDR3: CASSRNYGTEAFF; DNA: TGTGCCAGCAGTCGTAATTATGGCACTGAAGCTTTCTTT
V: TRBV7-2; J: TRBJ2-1; D: TRBD2; size: -; CDR3: CASGYSGGAYNEQFF; DNA: TGTGCCAGCGGCTATAGCGGGGGGGCCTACAATGAGCAGTTCTTC
V: TRBV2; J: TRBJ2-7; D: -; size: -; CDR3: CASSETGNEQYF; DNA: TGTGCCAGCAGTGAAACCGGGAACGAGCAGTACTTC
V: TRBV19; J: TRBJ1-2; D: TRBD1; size: few; CDR3: CASSPGTGGNYGYTF; DNA: TGTGCCAGTTCACCCGGGACAGGGGGCAACTATGGCTACACCTTC
V: TRBV6-1; J: TRBJ2-7; D: TRBD2; size: few; CDR3: CASIGLAGVSYEQYF; DNA: TGTGCCAGCATTGGACTAGCGGGGGTCTCCTACGAGCAGTACTTC
V: TRBV15; J: TRBJ1-3; D: -; size: -; CDR3: CATSREPLPGDTIYF; DNA: TGTGCCACCAGCAGAGAGCCGTTACCTGGAGACACCATATATTTT
V: TRBV9; J: TRBJ2-3; D: TRBD1; size: -; CDR3: CASSARQGTDTQYF; DNA: TGTGCCAGCAGCGCTCGACAGGGGACAGATACGCAGTATTTT
V: TRBV12-3/TRBV12-4; J: TRBJ2-3; D: -; size: few; CDR3: CASSLLAQDTQYF; DNA: TGTGCCAGCAGCCTATTAGCACAAGATACGCAGTATTTT
V: TRBV20-1; J: TRBJ2-5; D: -; size: few; CDR3: CSAEQGQETQYF; DNA: TGCAGTGCTGAACAAGGGCAAGAGACCCAGTACTTC
V: TRBV28; J: TRBJ1-6; D: -; size: few; CDR3: CASRPPTALMSSYNSPLHF; DNA: TGTGCCAGCAGACCACCGACAGCCCTTATGAGCTCCTATAATTCACCCCTCCACTTT
V: TRBV7-8; J: TRBJ1-2; D: -; size: few; CDR3: CASSLGAGQSYGYTF; DNA: TGTGCCAGCAGCTTAGGGGCAGGACAATCCTATGGCTACACCTTC
V: TRBV2; J: TRBJ1-6; D: -; size: -; CDR3: CASLRSFSSYNSPLHF; DNA: TGTGCCAGCCTCCGATCGTTCAGCTCCTATAATTCACCCCTCCACTTT
V: TRBV6-1; J: TRBJ1-6; D: -; size: -; CDR3: CASADSPSSYNSPLHF; DNA: TGTGCCAGCGCGGACAGTCCAAGCTCCTATAATTCACCCCTCCACTTT
V: TRBV24-1; J: TRBJ2-1; D: -; size: few; CDR3: CATNNLYNEQFF; DNA: TGTGCCACCAACAACTTATACAATGAGCAGTTCTTC
V: TRBV6-1; J: TRBJ1-2; D: TRBD1; size: medium-sized; CDR3: CASAGGGKAYGYTF; DNA: TGTGCCAGCGCAGGAGGGGGCAAGGCCTATGGCTACACCTTC
V: TRBV6-1; J: TRBJ1-1; D: TRBD1; size: few; CDR3: CASSVDRGSTEAFF; DNA: TGTGCCAGCAGTGTGGACAGGGGGTCGACTGAAGCTTTCTTT
V: TRBV4-1; J: TRBJ2-7; D: -; size: few; CDR3: CASSQEGHLYEQYF; DNA: TGCGCCAGCAGCCAAGAGGGACATCTATACGAGCAGTACTTC
V: TRBV2; J: TRBJ2-3; D: -; size: -; CDR3: CASTELRYTQYF; DNA: TGTGCCAGCACCGAGCTTAGATATACGCAGTATTTT
V: TRBV21-1; J: TRBJ2-7; D: -; size: -; CDR3: CASSKARGVVTYEQYF; DNA: TGTGCCAGCAGCAAAGCAAGAGGAGTAGTTACCTACGAGCAGTACTTC
V: TRBV10-1; J: TRBJ2-2; D: -; size: few; CDR3: CASNRGQGGELFF; DNA: TGCGCCAGCAACCGAGGGCAGGGCGGGGAGCTGTTTTTT
V: TRBV7-8; J: TRBJ2-7; D: -; size: -; CDR3: CASSLNRGSSYEQYF; DNA: TGTGCCAGCAGCTTAAATCGGGGGAGCTCCTACGAGCAGTACTTC
V: TRBV10-3; J: TRBJ2-1; D: -; size: -; CDR3: CAISEVNEQFF; DNA: TGTGCCATCAGTGAGGTTAATGAGCAGTTCTTC
V: TRBV11-2; J: TRBJ1-1; D: TRBD1; size: few; CDR3: CASSDDRGRVAAFF; DNA: TGTGCCAGCAGCGACGACAGGGGGCGCGTTGCAGCTTTCTTT
V: TRBV20-1; J: TRBJ1-6; D: TRBD1; size: -; CDR3: CSAPWPRGQGVGSPLHF; DNA: TGCAGTGCTCCCTGGCCCCGGGGACAGGGGGTTGGTTCACCCCTCCACTTT
V: TRBV18; J: TRBJ1-4; D: TRBD1; size: -; CDR3: CASSLLRDRGRGEKLFF; DNA: TGTGCCAGCTCACTACTTCGGGACAGGGGAAGAGGCGAAAAACTGTTTTTT
V: TRBV6-1; J: TRBJ1-5; D: -; size: medium-sized; CDR3: CASSGTGPSDNQPQHF; DNA: TGTGCCAGCAGTGGTACCGGGCCCTCCGACAATCAGCCCCAGCATTTT
V: TRBV24-1; J: TRBJ2-7; D: -; size: -; CDR3: CATSDFVWNEQYF; DNA: TGTGCCACCAGTGATTTCGTTTGGAACGAGCAGTACTTC
V: TRBV21-1; J: TRBJ2-1; D: -; size: -; CDR3: CASSKVCRAPLYNEQFF; DNA: TGTGCCAGCAGCAAAGTGTGTCGGGCCCCCCTATACAATGAGCAGTTCTTC
V: TRBV4-2; J: TRBJ2-5; D: TRBD2; size: -; CDR3: CASSRAGGHQETQYF; DNA: TGTGCCAGCAGCCGAGCGGGGGGGCACCAAGAGACCCAGTACTTC
V: TRBV2; J: TRBJ2-3; D: TRBD2; size: few; CDR3: CASRKKRGAVGPQYF; DNA: TGTGCCAGCAGAAAAAAGCGGGGGGCGGTGGGTCCGCAGTATTTT
V: TRBV6-1; J: TRBJ2-1; D: TRBD1; size: -; CDR3: CASRGGTGAPYNEQFF; DNA: TGTGCCAGCAGAGGTGGGACAGGGGCTCCCTACAATGAGCAGTTCTTC
V: TRBV6-1; J: TRBJ1-4; D: -; size: -; CDR3: CATSRGSEVGLFF; DNA: TGTGCCACCTCTAGGGGATCAGAAGTGGGACTGTTTTTT
V: TRBV29-1; J: TRBJ1-1; D: -; size: -; CDR3: CSVVRVTEAFF; DNA: TGCAGCGTAGTCAGGGTCACTGAAGCTTTCTTT
V: TRBV6-1; J: TRBJ1-1; D: -; size: -; CDR3: CASSTRQGWNTEAFF; DNA: TGTGCCAGCAGTACCCGCCAGGGGTGGAACACTGAAGCTTTCTTT
V: TRBV5-1; J: TRBJ2-2; D: TRBD1; size: few; CDR3: CASSSWTGKAGELFF; DNA: TGCGCCAGCAGCTCCTGGACAGGGAAAGCCGGGGAGCTGTTTTTT
V: TRBV12-3/TRBV12-4; J: TRBJ1-4; D: -; size: -; CDR3: CASSPLNEKLFF; DNA: TGTGCCAGCAGCCCGCTTAATGAAAAACTGTTTTTT
V: TRBV30; J: TRBJ1-1; D: -; size: -; CDR3: CAWSKGEENTEAFF; DNA: TGTGCCTGGAGTAAAGGGGAGGAGAACACTGAAGCTTTCTTT
V: TRBV19; J: TRBJ2-5; D: TRBD1; size: -; CDR3: CASSKGGWGQQETQYF; DNA: TGTGCCAGTAGTAAGGGCGGCTGGGGACAGCAAGAGACCCAGTACTTC
V: TRBV30; J: TRBJ1-2; D: TRBD1; size: few; CDR3: CAWSVQSGGRGGYTF; DNA: TGTGCCTGGAGTGTGCAATCAGGGGGAAGGGGTGGCTACACCTTC
V: TRBV7-9; J: TRBJ2-7; D: TRBD1; size: -; CDR3: CASSKGQGSYEQYF; DNA: TGTGCCAGCAGCAAGGGACAGGGCTCCTACGAGCAGTACTTC
V: TRBV24-1; J: TRBJ2-3; D: -; size: -; CDR3: CATSTADTQYF; DNA: TGTGCCACCAGTACGGCCGATACGCAGTATTTT
V: TRBV5-1; J: TRBJ2-7; D: TRBD2; size: -; CDR3: CASSSDRGGNEQYF; DNA: TGCGCCAGCAGCTCAGACCGGGGGGGGAACGAGCAGTACTTC
V: TRBV5-6; J: TRBJ1-1; D: -; size: -; CDR3: CASSLLRVTEAFF; DNA: TGTGCCAGCAGCTTACTTAGGGTAACTGAAGCTTTCTTT
V: TRBV25-1; J: TRBJ2-3; D: TRBD1; size: few; CDR3: CASSGGTGSTDTQYF; DNA: TGTGCCAGCAGTGGAGGGACAGGGAGCACAGATACGCAGTATTTT
V: TRBV3-1; J: TRBJ2-3; D: -; size: -; CDR3: CASSQGPSTDTQYF; DNA: TGTGCCAGCAGCCAAGGCCCTAGCACAGATACGCAGTATTTT
V: TRBV15; J: TRBJ1-4; D: TRBD1; size: -; CDR3: CATSRADRGLGEKLFF; DNA: TGTGCCACCAGCAGAGCCGACAGGGGTTTGGGTGAAAAACTGTTTTTT
V: TRBV5-1; J: TRBJ2-3; D: -; size: few; CDR3: CASSNRDSNTDTQYF; DNA: TGCGCCAGCTCAAATCGGGACTCCAACACAGATACGCAGTATTTT
V: TRBV5-1; J: TRBJ2-5; D: TRBD2; size: few; CDR3: CASSMGLAEEETQYF; DNA: TGCGCCAGCAGCATGGGACTAGCAGAAGAAGAGACCCAGTACTTC